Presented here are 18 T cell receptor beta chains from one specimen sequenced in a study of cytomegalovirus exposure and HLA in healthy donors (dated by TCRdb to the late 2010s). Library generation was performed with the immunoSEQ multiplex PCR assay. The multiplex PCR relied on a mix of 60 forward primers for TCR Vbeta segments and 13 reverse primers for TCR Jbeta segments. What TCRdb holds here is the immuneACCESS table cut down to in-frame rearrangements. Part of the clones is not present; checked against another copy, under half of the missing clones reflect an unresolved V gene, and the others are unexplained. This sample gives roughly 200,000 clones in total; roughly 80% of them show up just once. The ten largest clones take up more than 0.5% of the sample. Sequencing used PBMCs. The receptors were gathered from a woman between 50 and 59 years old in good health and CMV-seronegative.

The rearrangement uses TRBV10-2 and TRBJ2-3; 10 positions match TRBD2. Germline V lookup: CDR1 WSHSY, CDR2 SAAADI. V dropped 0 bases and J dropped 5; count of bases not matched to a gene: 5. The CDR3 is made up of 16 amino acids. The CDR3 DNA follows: TGCGCCAGCAGTGAGTCCCTAGCGGGGGCCCAAGATACGCAGTATTTT. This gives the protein CASSESLAGAQDTQYF.

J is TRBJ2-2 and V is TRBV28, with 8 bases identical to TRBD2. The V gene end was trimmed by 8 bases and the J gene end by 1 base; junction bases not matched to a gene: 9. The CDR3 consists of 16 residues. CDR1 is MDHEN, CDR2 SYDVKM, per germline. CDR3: CASYPRSGRNTGELFF. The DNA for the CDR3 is TGTGCCAGCTATCCACGCAGCGGGAGGAACACCGGGGAGCTGTTTTTT.

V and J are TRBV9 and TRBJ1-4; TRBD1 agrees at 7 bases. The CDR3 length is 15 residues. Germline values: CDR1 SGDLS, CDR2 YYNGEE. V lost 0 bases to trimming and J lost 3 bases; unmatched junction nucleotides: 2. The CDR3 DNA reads TGTGCCAGCAGCGTAGAGGGGACAGCTAATGAAAAACTGTTTTTT. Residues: CASSVEGTANEKLFF.

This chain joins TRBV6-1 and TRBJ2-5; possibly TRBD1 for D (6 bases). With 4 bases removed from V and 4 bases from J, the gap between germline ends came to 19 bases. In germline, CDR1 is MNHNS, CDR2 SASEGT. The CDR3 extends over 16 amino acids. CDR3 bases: TGTGCCAGCAGTGGACCAGGGGCCCCACGGGGAGAGACCCAGTACTTC. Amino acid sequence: CASSGPGAPRGETQYF.

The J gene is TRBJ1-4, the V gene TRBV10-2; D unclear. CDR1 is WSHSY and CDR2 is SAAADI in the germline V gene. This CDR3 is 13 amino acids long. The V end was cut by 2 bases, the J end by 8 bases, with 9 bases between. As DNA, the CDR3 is TGCGCCAGCAGTGAGAGCCCCCGCGAAAAACTGTTTTTT. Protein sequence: CASSESPREKLFF.

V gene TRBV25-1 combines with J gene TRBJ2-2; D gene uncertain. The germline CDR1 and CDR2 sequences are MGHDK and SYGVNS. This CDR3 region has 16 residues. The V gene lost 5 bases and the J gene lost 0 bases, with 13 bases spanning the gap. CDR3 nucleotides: TGTGCCAGCAGTAGGAACAGCTTCGCGAACACCGGGGAGCTGTTTTTT. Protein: CASSRNSFANTGELFF. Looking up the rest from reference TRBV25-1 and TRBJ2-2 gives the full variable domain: EADIYQTPRYLVIGTGKKITLECSQTMGHDKMYWYQQDPGMELHLIHYSYGVNSTEKGDLSSESTVSRIRTEHFPLTLESARPSHTSQYLCASSRNSFANTGELFFGEGSRLTVL.

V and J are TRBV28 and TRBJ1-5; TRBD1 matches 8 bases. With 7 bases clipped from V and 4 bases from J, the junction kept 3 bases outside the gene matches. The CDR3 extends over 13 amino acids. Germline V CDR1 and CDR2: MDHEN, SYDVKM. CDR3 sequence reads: CASTGQANQPQHF. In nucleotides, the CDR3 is TGTGCCAGCACGGGACAGGCAAATCAGCCCCAGCATTTT.

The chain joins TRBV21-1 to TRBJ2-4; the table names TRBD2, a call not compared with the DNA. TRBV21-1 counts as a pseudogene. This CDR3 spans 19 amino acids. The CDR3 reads CASKDRSGVVSIAKNIQYF. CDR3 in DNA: TGTGCCAGCAAAGACCGTAGCGGGGTTGTTTCAATAGCCAAAAACATTCAGTACTTC.

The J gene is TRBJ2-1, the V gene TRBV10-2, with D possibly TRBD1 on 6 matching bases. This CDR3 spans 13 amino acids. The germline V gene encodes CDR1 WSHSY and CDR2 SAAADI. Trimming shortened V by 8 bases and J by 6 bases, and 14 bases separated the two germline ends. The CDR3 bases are TGCGCCAGCGCTGTACTAGGGGGCAATGAGCAGTTCTTC. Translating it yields CASAVLGGNEQFF.

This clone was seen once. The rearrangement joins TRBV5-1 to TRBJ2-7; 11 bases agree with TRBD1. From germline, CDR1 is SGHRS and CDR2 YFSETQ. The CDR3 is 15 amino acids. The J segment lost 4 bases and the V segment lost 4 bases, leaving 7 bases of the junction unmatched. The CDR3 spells CASSARDRGGYEQYF. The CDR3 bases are TGCGCCAGCAGCGCCCGGGACAGGGGGGGATACGAGCAGTACTTC.

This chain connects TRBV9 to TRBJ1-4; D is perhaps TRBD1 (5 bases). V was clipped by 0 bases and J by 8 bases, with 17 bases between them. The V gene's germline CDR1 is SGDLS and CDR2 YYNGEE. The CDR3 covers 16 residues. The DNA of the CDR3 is TGTGCCAGCAGCGTAGGCCCCGGAGGGCGGGGGGAAAAACTGTTTTTT. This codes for CASSVGPGGRGEKLFF.

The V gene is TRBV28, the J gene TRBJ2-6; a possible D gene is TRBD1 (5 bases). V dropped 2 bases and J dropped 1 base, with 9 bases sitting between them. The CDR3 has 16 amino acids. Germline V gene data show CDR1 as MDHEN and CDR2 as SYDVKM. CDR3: CASSLTKGSGANVLTF. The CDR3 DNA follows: TGTGCCAGCAGTTTAACCAAGGGGTCTGGGGCCAACGTCCTGACTTTC.

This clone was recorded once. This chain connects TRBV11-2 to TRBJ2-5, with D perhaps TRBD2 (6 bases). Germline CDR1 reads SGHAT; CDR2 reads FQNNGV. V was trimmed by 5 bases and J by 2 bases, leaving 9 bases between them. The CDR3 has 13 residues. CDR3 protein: CASSLGLQETQYF. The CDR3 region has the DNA TGTGCCAGCAGCCTGGGACTTCAAGAGACCCAGTACTTC.

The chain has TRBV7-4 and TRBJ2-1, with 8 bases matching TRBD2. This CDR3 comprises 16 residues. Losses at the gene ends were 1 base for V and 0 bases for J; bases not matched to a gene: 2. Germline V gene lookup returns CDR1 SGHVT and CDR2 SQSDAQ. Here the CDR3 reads CASSLGLAGSYNEQFF. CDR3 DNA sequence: TGTGCCAGCAGCTTAGGGCTAGCGGGCTCCTACAATGAGCAGTTCTTC.

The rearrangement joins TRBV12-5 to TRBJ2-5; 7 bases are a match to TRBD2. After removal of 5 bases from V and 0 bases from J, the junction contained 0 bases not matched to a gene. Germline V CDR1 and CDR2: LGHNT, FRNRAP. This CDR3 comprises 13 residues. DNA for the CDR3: TGTGCTAGTGGTCGGGGGGACCAAGAGACCCAGTACTTC. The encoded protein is CASGRGDQETQYF.

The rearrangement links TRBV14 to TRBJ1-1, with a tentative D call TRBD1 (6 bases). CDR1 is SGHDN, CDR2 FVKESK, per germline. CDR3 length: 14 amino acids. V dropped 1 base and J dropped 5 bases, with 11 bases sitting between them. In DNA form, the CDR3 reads TGTGCCAGCAGCCAAGGGTACAGGGAAACTGAAGCTTTCTTT. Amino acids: CASSQGYRETEAFF.

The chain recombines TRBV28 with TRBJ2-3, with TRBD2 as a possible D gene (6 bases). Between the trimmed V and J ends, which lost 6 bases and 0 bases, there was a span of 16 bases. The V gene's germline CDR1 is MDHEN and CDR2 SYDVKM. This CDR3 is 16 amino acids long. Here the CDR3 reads CASRSRLVTSTDTQYF. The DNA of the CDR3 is TGTGCCAGCAGATCTAGACTAGTAACTAGCACAGATACGCAGTATTTT.

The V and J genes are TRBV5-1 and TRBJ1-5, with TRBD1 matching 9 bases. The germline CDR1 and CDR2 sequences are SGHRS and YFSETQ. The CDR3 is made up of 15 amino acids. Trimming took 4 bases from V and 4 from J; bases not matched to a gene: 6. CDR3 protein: CASSTGTGSNQPQHF. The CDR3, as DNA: TGCGCCAGCAGCACGGGGACAGGGTCTAATCAGCCCCAGCATTTT.